This T cell receptor beta chain is drawn from a study of blood T cells in healthy people across ages. The wider study: The template switching approach captured approximately one barcoded beta molecule for every two T cells.

Germline V gives CDR1 DFQATT, CDR2 SNEGSKA (reference sequence). CDR3 length equals 14 residues. V shed 5 bases, J shed 7 bases, and the junction held 12 bases outside the gene matches. PCR was performed a second time for roughly 7 to 11 cycles using a sample-barcoded 5' primer and a J-beta primer mix. TCRdb called the 5' RACE reads again in MiXCR, with one record for every CDR3 protein. Among about 290,000 distinct CDR3 sequences listed, about 25% were seen once. The gene calls are TRBV20-1 and TRBJ1-2; 8 bases fit TRBD1. This TCR derives from an older woman in good health. The sample taken for sequencing was blood. This CDR3 reads CSAVQGAQRSGYTF. For the CDR3, the DNA is TGCAGTGCTGTTCAGGGGGCGCAACGCTCTGGCTACACCTTC.